This passage covers 22 T cell receptor beta chains from one sample sequenced in a study of shared clonotypes between healthy human individuals. Assay: immunoSEQ multiplex PCR; the TCRdb copy retains only in-frame clones and omits some. The data contain around 1,900,000 clones, around 93% of them singletons. CD45RO negativity and positive selection for CCR7 defined naive CD8 cells, a population that excluded terminally differentiated effector memory CD45RA+ cells. The sequencing sample was made of naive CD8+ T cells from PBMCs. These receptors were obtained from a man aged 18 to 30 in good health. Some clones in this sample may be carry-over from other donors' samples.

This chain links TRBV27 with TRBJ2-7, with TRBD2 identical over 11 bases. This CDR3 is built from 15 residues. Germline V gives CDR1 MNHEY, CDR2 SMNVEV (reference sequence). The V and J ends lost 6 bases and 3 bases, in that order; junction bases with no gene match: 7. This CDR3 reads CASRSTSGSLYEQYF. The DNA of the CDR3 is TGTGCCAGCAGGTCTACTAGCGGGAGTCTCTACGAGCAGTACTTC.

This chain links TRBV7-2 with TRBJ2-1; TRBD1 matches 9 bases. This CDR3 contains 15 residues. V trimming: 5 bases; J trimming: 4 bases; junction bases outside the gene matches: 6. Germline CDR1 reads SGHTA; CDR2 reads FQGNSA. Here the CDR3 DNA reads TGTGCCAGCAGCACCACAGGGGGCCGTTACAATGAGCAGTTCTTC. This translates into CASSTTGGRYNEQFF.

This chain joins TRBV29-1 and TRBJ2-4, with TRBD1 as a possible D gene (6 bases). Germline CDR1 is SQVTM and CDR2 is ANQGSEA. This CDR3 region has 17 residues. The V gene lost 4 bases and the J gene lost 0 bases, with 19 bases spanning the gap. The CDR3 here is CSVGRIRTVLAKNIQYF. As DNA, the CDR3 is TGCAGCGTTGGACGTATCAGGACAGTGCTAGCCAAAAACATTCAGTACTTC.

The rearrangement uses TRBV6-5 and TRBJ2-1, with 9 bases identical to TRBD1. The germline gives CDR1 MNHEY, CDR2 SVGAGI. Trimming removed 6 bases from V and 9 bases from J; junction bases left unmatched: 9. The CDR3 length is 14 residues. Here the CDR3 reads CASSPRTGAPEQFF. CDR3 in DNA: TGTGCCAGCAGCCCCCGGACAGGGGCCCCTGAGCAGTTCTTC.

The rearrangement joins TRBV27 to TRBJ2-2; unclear D gene. Looked up from germline, CDR1 is MNHEY and CDR2 is SMNVEV (reference sequence). V dropped 8 bases and J dropped 6 bases, with 10 bases sitting between them. CDR3 size: 12 residues. The chain's CDR3 is CASGSLSGELFF. The CDR3 nucleotides are TGTGCCAGCGGGTCCCTGTCCGGGGAGCTGTTTTTT.

The genes are TRBV28 and TRBJ1-5, with TRBD1 as a possible D gene (5 bases). The CDR3 loop spans 11 amino acids. The V end was cut by 11 bases, the J end by 7 bases, with 12 bases between. Germline V gene data show CDR1 as MDHEN and CDR2 as SYDVKM. In nucleotides, the CDR3 is TGTGCCGGGGGGGTTGGCCAGCCCCAGCATTTT. Protein product: CAGGVGQPQHF.

J is TRBJ2-3 and V is TRBV7-9, with D perhaps matching TRBD1 (6 bases). V was clipped by 5 bases and J by 6 bases, with 24 bases between them. CDR1 SEHNR and CDR2 FQNEAQ come from the germline V gene (reference sequence). The CDR3 contains 17 residues. The chain's CDR3 is CASSQSLYRDGSDTQYF. The DNA of the CDR3 is TGTGCCAGCAGCCAGAGTCTCTACAGGGATGGTTCGGATACGCAGTATTTT.

This clone appeared a single time. V usage is TRBV28 and J usage is TRBJ2-7, with TRBD2 matching 7 bases. This CDR3 comprises 15 residues. Germline CDR1 MDHEN, CDR2 SYDVKM. Germline trimming cut 5 bases from V and 2 bases from J; bases unmatched to any gene: 9. Here the CDR3 reads CASSILANGAYEQYF. The DNA for the CDR3 is TGTGCCAGCAGTATACTAGCGAACGGGGCCTACGAGCAGTACTTC.

The rearrangement uses TRBV19 and TRBJ2-7, with a weak D call TRBD1 (6 bases). In germline, CDR1 is LNHDA, CDR2 SQIVND (reference sequence). The CDR3 extends over 16 amino acids. V was trimmed by 7 bases and J by 2 bases, leaving 21 bases between them. The CDR3 protein is CASTPRLQGSPYEQYF. As DNA, the CDR3 is TGTGCCAGTACCCCCAGACTACAGGGTTCCCCCTACGAGCAGTACTTC.

In DNA form, the CDR3 reads TGTGCCAGCAGCGACCGACTAGCGGGGGGCAATGAGCAGTTCTTC. Protein: CASSDRLAGGNEQFF. V and J are TRBV9 and TRBJ2-1, with 13 bases that match TRBD2. Losses at the gene ends were 3 bases for V and 6 bases for J; bases not matched to a gene: 3. Germline lookup yields CDR1 SGDLS and CDR2 YYNGEE. The CDR3 has 15 amino acids.

This chain joins TRBV7-9 and TRBJ2-1; D gene uncertain. The V end was cut by 2 bases, the J end by 0 bases, with 11 bases between. The germline V gene encodes CDR1 SEHNR and CDR2 FQNEAQ (reference sequence). This CDR3 has 16 amino acids. The CDR3 protein is CASSLSRESSYNEQFF. CDR3 DNA sequence: TGTGCCAGCAGCTTAAGCCGTGAAAGCTCCTACAATGAGCAGTTCTTC.

The rearrangement uses TRBV29-1 and TRBJ2-1, with 8 bases identical to TRBD2. This CDR3 is built from 18 residues. V trimming: 1 base; J trimming: 1 base; junction bases outside the gene matches: 12. Germline V gene lookup returns CDR1 SQVTM and CDR2 ANQGSEA. Here the CDR3 reads CSVEGLAGGGESYNEQFF. CDR3 DNA sequence: TGCAGCGTTGAAGGGCTAGCGGGTGGTGGGGAGTCCTACAATGAGCAGTTCTTC.

This clone was observed a single time. This sequence joins TRBV4-1 and TRBJ1-1, with unresolved D. Deletions cut 4 bases from V and 4 bases from J, with 13 bases between. The CDR3 consists of 14 residues. CDR1 and CDR2 (germline): MGHRA, YSYEKL. CDR3 protein: CASSPEGEVTEAFF. The CDR3 DNA sequence: TGCGCCAGCAGCCCCGAGGGAGAAGTCACTGAAGCTTTCTTT.

This clone came up once. The chain is built from TRBV27 and TRBJ1-5; D unresolved. Trimming cost V 2 bases and J 3 bases, with 8 bases left between them. Germline V gives CDR1 MNHEY, CDR2 SMNVEV (reference sequence). This CDR3 region has 14 residues. CDR3 loop: CASSLPGINQPQHF. The CDR3, as DNA: TGTGCCAGCAGTTTACCGGGGATCAATCAGCCCCAGCATTTT.

V and J are TRBV9 and TRBJ2-5; 8 nucleotides align to TRBD1. V was pared by 3 bases and J by 2 bases, with 6 bases of the junction left unmatched. Germline V lookup: CDR1 SGDLS, CDR2 YYNGEE. CDR3 length: 15 residues. The CDR3 is CASSESGTGQETQYF. The DNA for the CDR3 is TGTGCCAGCAGCGAGTCCGGGACAGGACAAGAGACCCAGTACTTC.

The genes are TRBV7-8 and TRBJ1-1; no clear D gene. CDR3 size: 15 residues. The ends were cut back, 1 base at V and 2 bases at J, with 11 bases in the middle. Germline V CDR1 and CDR2: SGHVS, FQNEAQ. The CDR3 sequence: CASSLERGPNTEAFF. CDR3 sequence (DNA): TGTGCCAGCAGCTTAGAACGAGGGCCCAACACTGAAGCTTTCTTT.

The chain recombines TRBV5-1 with TRBJ2-5; TRBD2 matches at 7 bases. The CDR3 is made up of 15 amino acids. CDR1 and CDR2 from the germline V gene are SGHRS and YFSETQ. V dropped 4 bases and J dropped 5; count of bases not matched to a gene: 11. CDR3 amino acids: CASSRTREGPETQYF. The DNA of the CDR3 is TGCGCCAGCAGCCGGACGAGGGAGGGCCCTGAGACCCAGTACTTC. The whole variable domain, filled in from reference TRBV5-1 and TRBJ2-5, reads KAGVTQTPRYLIKTRGQQVTLSCSPISGHRSVSWYQQTPGQGLQFLFEYFSETQRNKGNFPGRFSGRQFSNSRSEMNVSTLELGDSALYLCASSRTREGPETQYFGPGTRLLVL.

The CDR3: CASSVSGSADEQYF. CDR3 sequence (DNA): TGTGCCAGCAGCGTTAGCGGGAGTGCGGACGAGCAGTACTTC. The chain couples TRBV9 to TRBJ2-7; 9 bases agree with TRBD2. The CDR3 covers 14 residues. The V gene end was trimmed by 2 bases and the J gene end by 5 bases; junction bases not matched to a gene: 5. Germline assignment: CDR1 SGDLS and CDR2 YYNGEE.

The chain links TRBV28 to TRBJ2-2; perhaps D is TRBD1 or TRBD2 (5 bases each). This CDR3 contains 14 residues. Per the germline V gene, CDR1 is MDHEN and CDR2 is SYDVKM. The V end lost 2 bases, the J end lost 5 bases, and 9 bases lay between the germline ends. The CDR3 loop is CASSLGGRTGELFF. The CDR3 coding sequence is TGTGCCAGCAGTTTAGGGGGACGGACCGGGGAGCTGTTTTTT.

The chain uses TRBV11-2 and TRBJ2-3; D remains ambiguous. V was clipped by 2 bases and J by 2 bases, with 11 bases between them. CDR1 SGHAT and CDR2 FQNNGV come from the germline V gene. This CDR3 contains 15 residues. In nucleotides, the CDR3 is TGTGCCAGCAGCTTATCGCCTGGATACACAGATACGCAGTATTTT. Translation: CASSLSPGYTDTQYF. Full variable domain (remainder filled in from reference TRBV11-2 and TRBJ2-3): EAGVAQSPRYKIIEKRQSVAFWCNPISGHATLYWYQQILGQGPKLLIQFQNNGVVDDSQLPKDRFSAERLKGVDSTLKIQPAKLEDSAVYLCASSLSPGYTDTQYFGPGTRLTVL.

The chain has TRBV29-1 and TRBJ2-7; no definite D call. CDR1 is SQVTM and CDR2 is ANQGSEA in the germline V gene. The CDR3 extends over 12 amino acids. CDR3 loop: CSGGHLSYEQYF. In nucleotides, the CDR3 is TGCAGTGGTGGTCACCTCTCCTACGAGCAGTACTTC.

The chain links TRBV7-9 to TRBJ2-7; no clear D gene. Germline V gene data show CDR1 as SEHNR and CDR2 as FQNEAQ (reference sequence). The CDR3 runs to 15 residues. The V end was cut by 2 bases, the J end by 0 bases, with 11 bases between. This CDR3 reads CASSLWRRGSYEQYF. The DNA of the CDR3 is TGTGCCAGCAGCTTATGGAGACGAGGCTCCTACGAGCAGTACTTC. Filled out from reference TRBV7-9 and TRBJ2-7, the complete variable domain reads DTGVSQNPRHKITKRGQNVTFRCDPISEHNRLYWYRQTLGQGPEFLTYFQNEAQLEKSRLLSDRFSAERPKGSFSTLEIQRTEQGDSAMYLCASSLWRRGSYEQYFGPGTRLTVT.